This T cell receptor (beta chain) originates from a study of a mutant IDH1 vaccine in newly diagnosed glioma. A remark on this clone: The antigen remains undetermined.

CDR1 SEHNR and CDR2 FQNEAQ come from the germline V gene (reference sequence). The CDR3 length is 15 residues. V lost 3 bases, J lost 7 bases, and 11 bases stayed unmatched. Time point: week 35, safety follow-up. Each dose of the vaccine consisted of 300 ug of mutant IDH1 20-mer peptide, with topical imiquimod. Clones were sequenced by immunoSEQ multiplex PCR, and TCRdb holds only the in-frame ones, with some missing. Of some 61,000 clones listed, less than 90% were seen once; the top ten hold approximately 12%. The sequence was collected from a man aged 18 to 35 with glioma. The chain recombines TRBV7-9 with TRBJ1-2, with 7 bases aligning to TRBD1. Source: PBMCs, taken from a glioma patient whose treatment included an IDH1 peptide vaccine. The CDR3 loop reads CASSFASDREGGYTF. DNA for the CDR3: TGTGCCAGCAGCTTCGCTTCCGACAGGGAGGGTGGCTACACCTTC.